Sequencing of this T cell receptor (beta chain) was carried out in a study of Ad26.COV2.S vaccination and SARS-CoV-2 variants. Treatment specified: 15 to 20 received Ad26.COV2.S at low or high dose, single or two shots; five or six received placebo; per-sample allocation not given. Following the first vaccine or placebo injection, samples were taken on day 63. Notes on the study in general: Analyses that measured TCR breadth and depth may have underestimated total T cell responses. Non-spike TCR breadth was similar in vaccine and placebo recipients.

CDR1 and CDR2 from the germline V gene are LGHDT and YNNKEL (reference sequence). The length of the CDR3 is 15 residues. Trimming cost V 1 base and J 1 base, with 10 bases left between them. Sequencing used immunoSEQ multiplex PCR; TCRdb keeps in-frame clones, though not all of them. The data hold 300,000 to 350,000 clones, with about 88% observed a single time. As to this clone: Its antigen is not identified.

Sequenced here: peripheral blood, sampled in a trial of Ad26.COV2.S vaccine versus placebo. The chain uses TRBV3-1 (or the pseudogene TRBV3-2) and TRBJ2-5, with D unresolved. The receptor comes from a person between 18 and 65 years old who received the Ad26.COV2.S COVID-19 vaccine or a placebo. The CDR3 coding sequence is TGTGCCAGCAGCCAAGTCCTCGGATCCCAAGAGACCCAGTACTTC. The encoded protein is CASSQVLGSQETQYF.